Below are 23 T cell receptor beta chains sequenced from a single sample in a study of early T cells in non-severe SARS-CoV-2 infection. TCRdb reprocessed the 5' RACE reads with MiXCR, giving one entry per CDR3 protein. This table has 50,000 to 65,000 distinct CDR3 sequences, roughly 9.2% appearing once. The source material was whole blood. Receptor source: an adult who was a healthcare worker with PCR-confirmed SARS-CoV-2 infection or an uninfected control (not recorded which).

In DNA, the CDR3 is TGTGCCATCAGTGGTGATCATAATGAGCAGTTCTTC. Translation gives CAISGDHNEQFF. The rearrangement uses TRBV10-3 and TRBJ2-1; D remains unclear. CDR1 and CDR2 (germline): ENHRY, SYGVKD. The V end lost 4 bases, the J end lost 7 bases, and 8 bases lay between the germline ends. This CDR3 contains 12 residues.

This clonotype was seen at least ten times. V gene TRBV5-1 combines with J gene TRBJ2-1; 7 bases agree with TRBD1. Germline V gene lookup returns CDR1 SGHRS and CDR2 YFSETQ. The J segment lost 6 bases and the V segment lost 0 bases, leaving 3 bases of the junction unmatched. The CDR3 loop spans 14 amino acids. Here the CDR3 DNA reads TGCGCCAGCAGCTTGGGACAGGGCAGCAATGAGCAGTTCTTC. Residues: CASSLGQGSNEQFF. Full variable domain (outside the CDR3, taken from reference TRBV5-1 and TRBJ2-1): KAGVTQTPRYLIKTRGQQVTLSCSPISGHRSVSWYQQTPGQGLQFLFEYFSETQRNKGNFPGRFSGRQFSNSRSEMNVSTLELGDSALYLCASSLGQGSNEQFFGPGTRLTVL.

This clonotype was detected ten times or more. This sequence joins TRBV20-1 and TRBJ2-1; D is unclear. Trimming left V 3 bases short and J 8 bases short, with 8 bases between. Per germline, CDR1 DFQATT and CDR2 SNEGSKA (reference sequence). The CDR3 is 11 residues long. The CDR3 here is CSASLLDEQFF. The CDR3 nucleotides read TGCAGTGCTAGCCTTCTGGATGAGCAGTTCTTC.

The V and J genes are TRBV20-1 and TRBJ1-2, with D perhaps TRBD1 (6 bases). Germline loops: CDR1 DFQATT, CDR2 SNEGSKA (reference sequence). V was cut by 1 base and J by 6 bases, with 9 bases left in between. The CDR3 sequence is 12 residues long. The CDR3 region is CSARGRQDGYTF. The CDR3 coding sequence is TGCAGTGCTAGAGGGCGACAGGATGGCTACACCTTC.

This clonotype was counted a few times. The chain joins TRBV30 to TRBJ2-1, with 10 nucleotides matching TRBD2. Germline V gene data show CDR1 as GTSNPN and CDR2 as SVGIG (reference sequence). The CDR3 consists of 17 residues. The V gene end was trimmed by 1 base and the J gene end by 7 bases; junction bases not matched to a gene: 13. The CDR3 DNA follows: TGTGCCTGGAGTGAACCGGGACTAGCGACAGTTGGAAATGAGCAGTTCTTC. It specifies CAWSEPGLATVGNEQFF.

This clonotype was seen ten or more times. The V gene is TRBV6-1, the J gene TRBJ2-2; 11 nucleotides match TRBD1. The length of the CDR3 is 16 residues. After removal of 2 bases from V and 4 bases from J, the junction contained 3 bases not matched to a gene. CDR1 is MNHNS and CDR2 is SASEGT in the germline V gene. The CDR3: CASSEYGTGGTGELFF. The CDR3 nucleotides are TGTGCCAGCAGTGAATATGGGACAGGGGGCACCGGGGAGCTGTTTTTT.

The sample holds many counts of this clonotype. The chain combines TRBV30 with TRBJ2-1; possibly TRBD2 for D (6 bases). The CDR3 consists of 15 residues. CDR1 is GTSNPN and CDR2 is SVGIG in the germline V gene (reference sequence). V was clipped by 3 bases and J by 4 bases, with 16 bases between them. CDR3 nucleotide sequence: TGTGCCTGGAGGATCGCGGGACCGATTTACAATGAGCAGTTCTTC. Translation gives CAWRIAGPIYNEQFF.

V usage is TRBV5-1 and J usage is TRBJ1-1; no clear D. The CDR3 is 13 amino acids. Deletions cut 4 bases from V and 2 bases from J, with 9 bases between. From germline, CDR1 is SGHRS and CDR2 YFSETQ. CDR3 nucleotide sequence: TGCGCCAGCAGCAAGACTGAAAACACTGAAGCTTTCTTT. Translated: CASSKTENTEAFF.

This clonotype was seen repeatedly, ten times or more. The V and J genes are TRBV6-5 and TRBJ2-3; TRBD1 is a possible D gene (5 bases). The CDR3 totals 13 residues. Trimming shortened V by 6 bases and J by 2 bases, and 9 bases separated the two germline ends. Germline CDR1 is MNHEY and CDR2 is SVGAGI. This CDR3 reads CASSETDTDTQYF. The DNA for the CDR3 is TGTGCCAGCAGCGAGACAGACACAGATACGCAGTATTTT.

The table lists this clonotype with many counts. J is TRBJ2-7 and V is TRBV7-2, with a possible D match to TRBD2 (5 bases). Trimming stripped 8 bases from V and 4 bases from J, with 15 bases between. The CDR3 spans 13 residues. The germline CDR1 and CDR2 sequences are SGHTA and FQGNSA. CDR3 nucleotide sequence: TGTGCCAGCCGGCGAAGCGGAGAATACGAGCAGTACTTC. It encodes CASRRSGEYEQYF.

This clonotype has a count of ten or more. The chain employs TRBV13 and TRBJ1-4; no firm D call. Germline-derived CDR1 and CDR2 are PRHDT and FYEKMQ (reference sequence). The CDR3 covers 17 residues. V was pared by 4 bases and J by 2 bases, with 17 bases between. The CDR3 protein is CASSYSVGSVTNEKLFF. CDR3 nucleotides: TGTGCCAGCAGCTACAGCGTGGGGTCGGTGACTAATGAAAAACTGTTTTTT.

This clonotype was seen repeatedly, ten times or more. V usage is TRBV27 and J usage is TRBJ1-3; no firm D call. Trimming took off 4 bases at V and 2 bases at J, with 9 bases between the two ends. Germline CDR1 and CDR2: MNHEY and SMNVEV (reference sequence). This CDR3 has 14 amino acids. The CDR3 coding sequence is TGTGCCAGCAGTTCCCTCCATACTGGAAACACCATATATTTT. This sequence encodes CASSSLHTGNTIYF.

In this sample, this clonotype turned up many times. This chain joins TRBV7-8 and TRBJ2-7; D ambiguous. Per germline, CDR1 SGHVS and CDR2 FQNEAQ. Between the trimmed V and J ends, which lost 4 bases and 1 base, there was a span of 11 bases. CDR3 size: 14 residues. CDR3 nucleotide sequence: TGTGCCAGCAGCTCCGACTCGCCTTCCTACGAGCAGTACTTC. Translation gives CASSSDSPSYEQYF.

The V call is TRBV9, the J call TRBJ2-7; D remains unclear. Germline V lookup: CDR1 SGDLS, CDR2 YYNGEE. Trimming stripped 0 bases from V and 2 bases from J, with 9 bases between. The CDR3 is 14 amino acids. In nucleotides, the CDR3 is TGTGCCAGCAGCGTAGCTCCCCAGACCTACGAGCAGTACTTC. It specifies CASSVAPQTYEQYF.

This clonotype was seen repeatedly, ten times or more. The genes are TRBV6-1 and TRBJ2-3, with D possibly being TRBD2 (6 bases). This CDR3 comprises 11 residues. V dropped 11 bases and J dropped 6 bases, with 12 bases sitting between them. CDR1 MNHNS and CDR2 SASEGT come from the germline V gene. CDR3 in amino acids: CACGTGDTQYF. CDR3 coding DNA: TGTGCCTGCGGGACGGGGGATACGCAGTATTTT.

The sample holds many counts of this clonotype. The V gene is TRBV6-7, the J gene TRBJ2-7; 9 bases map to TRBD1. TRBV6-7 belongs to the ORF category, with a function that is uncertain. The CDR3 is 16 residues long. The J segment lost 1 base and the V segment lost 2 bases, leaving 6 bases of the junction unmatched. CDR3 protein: CASSYHGTGNSYEQYF. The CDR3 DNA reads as TGTGCCAGCAGTTACCACGGGACAGGGAATTCCTACGAGCAGTACTTC.

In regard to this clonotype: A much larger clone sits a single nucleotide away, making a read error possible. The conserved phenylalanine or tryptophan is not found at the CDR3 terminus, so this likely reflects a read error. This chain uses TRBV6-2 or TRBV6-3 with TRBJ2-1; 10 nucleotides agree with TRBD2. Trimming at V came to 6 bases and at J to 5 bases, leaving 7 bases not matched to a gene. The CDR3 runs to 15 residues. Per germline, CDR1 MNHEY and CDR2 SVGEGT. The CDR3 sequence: CASRRAGGPHNEQFL. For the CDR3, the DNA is TGTGCCAGCAGACGAGCGGGAGGGCCCCACAATGAGCAGTTCTTA.

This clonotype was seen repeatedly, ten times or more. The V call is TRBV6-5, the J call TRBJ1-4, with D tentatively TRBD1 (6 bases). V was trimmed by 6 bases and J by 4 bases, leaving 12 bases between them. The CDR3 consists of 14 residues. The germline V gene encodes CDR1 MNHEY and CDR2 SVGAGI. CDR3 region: CASSQGLHNEKLFF. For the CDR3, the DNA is TGTGCCAGCAGCCAGGGGCTCCATAATGAAAAACTGTTTTTT.

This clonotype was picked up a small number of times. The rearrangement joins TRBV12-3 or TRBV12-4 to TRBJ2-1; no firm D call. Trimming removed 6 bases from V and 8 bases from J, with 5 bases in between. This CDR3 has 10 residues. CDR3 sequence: CASSGYEQFF. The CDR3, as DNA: TGTGCCAGCAGCGGATATGAGCAGTTCTTC.

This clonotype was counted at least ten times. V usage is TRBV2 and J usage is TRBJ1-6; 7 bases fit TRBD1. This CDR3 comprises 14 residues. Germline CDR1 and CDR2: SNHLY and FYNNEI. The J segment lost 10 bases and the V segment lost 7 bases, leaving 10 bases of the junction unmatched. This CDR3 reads CASNIQGRRSPLHF. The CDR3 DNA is TGTGCCAGCAATATACAGGGGAGGAGATCACCCCTCCACTTT.

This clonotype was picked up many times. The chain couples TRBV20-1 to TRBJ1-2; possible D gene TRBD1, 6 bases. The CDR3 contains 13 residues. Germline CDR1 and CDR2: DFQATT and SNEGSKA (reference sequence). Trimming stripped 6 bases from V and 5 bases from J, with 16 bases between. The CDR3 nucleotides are TGCAGTGCGGAGGGAACAGGGTTATATGGCTACACCTTC. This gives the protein CSAEGTGLYGYTF.

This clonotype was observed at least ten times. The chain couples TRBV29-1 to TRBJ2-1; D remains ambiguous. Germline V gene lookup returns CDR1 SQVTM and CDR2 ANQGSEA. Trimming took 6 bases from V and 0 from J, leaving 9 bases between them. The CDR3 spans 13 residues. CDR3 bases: TGCAGCGTGAAGTTAAGCTCCTACAATGAGCAGTTCTTC. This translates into CSVKLSSYNEQFF.

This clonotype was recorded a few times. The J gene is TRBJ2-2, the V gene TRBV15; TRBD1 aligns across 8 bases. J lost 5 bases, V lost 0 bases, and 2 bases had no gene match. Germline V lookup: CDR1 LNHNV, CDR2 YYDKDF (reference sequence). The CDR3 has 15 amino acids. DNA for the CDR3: TGTGCCACCAGCAGAGATCAGGGGGCTACCGGGGAGCTGTTTTTT. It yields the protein CATSRDQGATGELFF.